This T cell receptor (beta chain) came from a study of blood T cell repertoires in COVID-19. Whole-study context: The United States, Italy and Spain were the sources of the acute and convalescent COVID-19 samples. PBMCs, B-cell-depleted T cells, or T cells were the source of the cDNA or gDNA that made up the material.

Per the authors' pipeline: Reference gene primer amplification in the assay estimated nucleated cell counts. Sequencing was performed with immunoSEQ multiplex PCR; in TCRdb, only in-frame clones are kept and a portion is missing. V, J and clone size derive from that table, while D and trimming were established from the DNA sequence. The profile shows over 70,000 clones, 76% of them singletons. This clone was counted a single time. Germline values: CDR1 LNHDA, CDR2 SQIVND (reference sequence). V was pared by 2 bases and J by 6 bases, with 7 bases of the junction left unmatched. This CDR3 has 15 amino acids.

The chain joins TRBV19 to TRBJ2-1, with 7 bases that match TRBD2. This receptor was taken from a man in his sixties or seventies with acute or convalescent COVID-19. Sequencing was performed on peripheral blood. This chain's CDR3 is CASSIRGESSNEQFF. The DNA of the CDR3 is TGTGCCAGTAGTATACGGGGGGAATCAAGCAATGAGCAGTTCTTC.